These 10 T cell receptor beta chains were sequenced from one sample in a study of T cell changes during pregnancy in multiple sclerosis. The data were produced by immunoSEQ multiplex PCR, yet TCRdb's version contains in-frame clones alone and is incomplete. The table lists 130,000 or so clones, around 95% of them singletons. Sequencing was performed on peripheral blood, taken after pregnancy. These receptors all come from a female donor with multiple sclerosis, enrolled in a pregnancy study.

The chain combines TRBV30 with TRBJ2-7; the D gene is possibly TRBD2 (6 bases). V dropped 0 bases and J dropped 3 bases, with 12 bases sitting between them. Germline CDR1 is GTSNPN and CDR2 is SVGIG (reference sequence). The CDR3 sequence is 14 residues long. CDR3 sequence reads: CAWSVSAGSYEQYF. For the CDR3, the DNA is TGTGCCTGGAGTGTATCTGCGGGAAGCTACGAGCAGTACTTC.

The V and J genes are TRBV15 and TRBJ2-2; tentatively, D is TRBD2 (5 bases). Germline CDR1 and CDR2: LNHNV and YYDKDF (reference sequence). V lost 0 bases and J lost 6, with 8 bases in between. The CDR3 runs to 14 residues. This chain's CDR3 is CATSRDLAAGELFF. CDR3 coding DNA: TGTGCCACCAGCAGAGATCTAGCAGCCGGGGAGCTGTTTTTT.

This rearrangement joins TRBV5-5 to TRBJ1-1; D remains unclear. Trimming stripped 2 bases from V and 6 bases from J, with 20 bases between. The germline CDR1 and CDR2 sequences are SGHKS and YYEKEE (reference sequence). The CDR3 extends over 16 amino acids. The CDR3 sequence: CASSFWSYRGNAEAFF. In DNA, the CDR3 is TGTGCCAGCAGCTTTTGGTCGTACCGGGGTAATGCTGAAGCTTTCTTT.

The chain carries TRBV6-5 and TRBJ2-7; possible D gene TRBD1, 5 bases. Germline-derived CDR1 and CDR2 are MNHEY and SVGAGI. V was trimmed by 0 bases and J by 5 bases, leaving 14 bases between them. The CDR3 is 15 amino acids. The CDR3 nucleotides are TGTGCCAGCAGTTACTCGCGGCACAGGTCCCACGAGCAGTACTTC. Its protein is CASSYSRHRSHEQYF.

V and J are TRBV30 and TRBJ2-1; 10 nucleotides agree with TRBD2. The CDR3 length is 15 residues. CDR1 GTSNPN and CDR2 SVGIG come from the germline V gene (reference sequence). V was clipped by 0 bases and J by 6 bases; unmatched bases: 5. CDR3 sequence: CAWSVGVAGGNEQFF. CDR3 bases: TGTGCCTGGAGTGTTGGGGTAGCGGGAGGCAATGAGCAGTTCTTC.

V gene TRBV28 combines with J gene TRBJ1-2, with D perhaps TRBD1 (5 bases). From germline, CDR1 is MDHEN and CDR2 SYDVKM. CDR3 length: 14 amino acids. V was clipped by 6 bases and J by 2 bases, with 13 bases between them. The CDR3 is CASSRSGSNYGYTF. The CDR3 coding sequence is TGTGCCAGCAGCCGATCAGGGTCCAACTATGGCTACACCTTC.

The V call is TRBV5-6, the J call TRBJ2-1; 8 bases map to TRBD2. CDR3 size: 15 residues. Germline-derived CDR1 and CDR2 are SGHDT and YYEEEE. J was trimmed by 4 bases and V by 7 bases; bases with no gene match: 10. In nucleotides, the CDR3 is TGTGCCAGCGATGTGACGGGAGGGTTTTACAATGAGCAGTTCTTC. This encodes CASDVTGGFYNEQFF.

V gene TRBV29-1 combines with J gene TRBJ2-7; 8 bases map to TRBD1. Germline values: CDR1 SQVTM, CDR2 ANQGSEA. Trimming cost V 4 bases and J 3 bases; bases outside gene matches: 5. This CDR3 contains 13 residues. The CDR3 nucleotides are TGCAGCGTTGTTCATACAGGGGGCTACGAGCAGTACTTC. Translated: CSVVHTGGYEQYF.

This rearrangement joins TRBV7-9 to TRBJ2-4; 8 nucleotides line up with TRBD1. CDR3 length equals 15 residues. Trimming removed 5 bases from V and 8 bases from J; junction bases left unmatched: 11. Germline V gene lookup returns CDR1 SEHNR and CDR2 FQNEAQ (reference sequence). The CDR3 DNA is TGTGCCAGCAGCGCCCGACAGGGGTCAGGGGACATTCAGTACTTC. Protein: CASSARQGSGDIQYF.

The gene calls are TRBV5-1 and TRBJ2-7; D call uncertain. Trimming removed 4 bases from V and 7 bases from J, with 15 bases in between. Germline CDR1 is SGHRS and CDR2 is YFSETQ. There are 13 residues in the CDR3. The CDR3 protein is CASSQEPAEEQYF. For the CDR3, the DNA is TGCGCCAGCAGCCAGGAACCTGCCGAGGAGCAGTACTTC.